Included here is one T cell receptor (beta chain) sequence, with context. The data were taken from a study of T cell changes during pregnancy in multiple sclerosis. Clones were sequenced by immunoSEQ multiplex PCR, and TCRdb holds only the in-frame ones, with some missing. This repertoire shows approximately 100,000 clones, roughly 93% found once; its top ten account for around 0.9%. This sequence originates from a female donor with multiple sclerosis, enrolled in a pregnancy study. The material was peripheral blood, obtained before pregnancy.

The CDR3, as DNA: TGCGCCAGCAGTTCGAACACAGGGGATGAAAAACTGTTTTTT. Translated: CASSSNTGDEKLFF. The chain links TRBV5-1 to TRBJ1-4, with 7 bases fitting TRBD1. Unmatched junction bases numbered 7, after V lost 5 bases and J lost 6 bases. This CDR3 has 14 residues. Germline V gene sequence: CDR1 SGHRS, CDR2 YFSETQ.